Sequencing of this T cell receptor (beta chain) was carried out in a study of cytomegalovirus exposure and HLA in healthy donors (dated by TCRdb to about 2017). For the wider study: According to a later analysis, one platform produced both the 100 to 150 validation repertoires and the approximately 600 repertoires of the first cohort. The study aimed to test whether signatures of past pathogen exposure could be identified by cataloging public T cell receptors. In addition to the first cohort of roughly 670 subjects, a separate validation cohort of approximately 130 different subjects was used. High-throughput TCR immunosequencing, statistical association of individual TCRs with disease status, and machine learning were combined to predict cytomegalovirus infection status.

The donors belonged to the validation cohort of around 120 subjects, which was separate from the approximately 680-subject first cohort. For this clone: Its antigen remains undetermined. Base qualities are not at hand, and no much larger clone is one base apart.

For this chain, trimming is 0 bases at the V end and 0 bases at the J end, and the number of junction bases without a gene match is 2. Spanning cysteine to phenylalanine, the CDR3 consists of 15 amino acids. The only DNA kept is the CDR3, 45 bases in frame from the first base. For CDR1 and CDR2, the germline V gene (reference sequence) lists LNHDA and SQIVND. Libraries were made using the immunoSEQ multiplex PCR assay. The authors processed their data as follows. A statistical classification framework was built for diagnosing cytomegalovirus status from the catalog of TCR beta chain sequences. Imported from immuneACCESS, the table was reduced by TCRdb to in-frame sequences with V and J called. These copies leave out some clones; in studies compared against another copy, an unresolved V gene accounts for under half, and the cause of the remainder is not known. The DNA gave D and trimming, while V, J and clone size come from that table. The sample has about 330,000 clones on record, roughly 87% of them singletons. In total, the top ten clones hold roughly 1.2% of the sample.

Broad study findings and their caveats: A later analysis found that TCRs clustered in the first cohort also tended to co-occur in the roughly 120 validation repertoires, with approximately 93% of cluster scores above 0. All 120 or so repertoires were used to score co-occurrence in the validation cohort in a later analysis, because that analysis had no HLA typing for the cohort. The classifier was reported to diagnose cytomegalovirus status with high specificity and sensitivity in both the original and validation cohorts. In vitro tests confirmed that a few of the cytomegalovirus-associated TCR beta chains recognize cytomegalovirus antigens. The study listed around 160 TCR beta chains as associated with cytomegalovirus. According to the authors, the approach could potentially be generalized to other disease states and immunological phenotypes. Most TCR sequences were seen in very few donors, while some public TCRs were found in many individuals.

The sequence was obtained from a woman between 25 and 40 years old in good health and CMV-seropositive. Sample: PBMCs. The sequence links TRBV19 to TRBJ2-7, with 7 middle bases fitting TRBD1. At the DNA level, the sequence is TGTGCCAGTAGTATAGATCGGGACAGCTCCTACGAGCAGTACTTC. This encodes CASSIDRDSSYEQYF.